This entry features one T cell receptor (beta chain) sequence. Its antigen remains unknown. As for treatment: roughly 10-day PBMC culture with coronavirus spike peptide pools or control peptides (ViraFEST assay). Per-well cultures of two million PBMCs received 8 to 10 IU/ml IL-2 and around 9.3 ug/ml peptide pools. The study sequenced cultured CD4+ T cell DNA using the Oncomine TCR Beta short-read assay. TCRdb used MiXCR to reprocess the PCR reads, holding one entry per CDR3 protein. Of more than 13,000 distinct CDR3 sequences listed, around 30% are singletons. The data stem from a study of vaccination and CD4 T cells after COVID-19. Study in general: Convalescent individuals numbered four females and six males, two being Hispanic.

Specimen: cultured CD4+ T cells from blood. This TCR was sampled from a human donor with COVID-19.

CDR3 sequence reads: CASSFAQTGYGYTF. In DNA form, the CDR3 reads TGTGCCAGCAGTTTTGCACAGACGGGCTATGGCTACACCTTC. The genes are TRBV27 and TRBJ1-2; no definite D call. This CDR3 region has 14 residues. In germline, CDR1 is MNHEY, CDR2 SMNVEV (reference sequence). V lost 3 bases and J 4 bases, leaving 12 bases between the germline ends.